The rows below give T cell receptor beta chains drawn from one sample of a study of T cell responses to AZD1222 COVID-19 vaccine. Generated by immunoSEQ multiplex PCR, the TCRdb table keeps only in-frame clones and is missing some. Seen here are 110,000 to 150,000 clones, roughly 90% observed once, and the top ten hold 2.5% to 4%. Sequenced here: peripheral blood, sampled 28 days after the second AZD1222 dose. The receptors stem from an adult who received the AZD1222 COVID-19 vaccine. Each CDR3 is given with its conserved first and last residue. A D gene is named only where the DNA matches it firmly. The size entry is marked missing in some rows and otherwise reads once, few, many or a size class.

V	D	J	size	CDR3	DNA
TRBV5-6	NA	TRBJ2-5	NA	CASSLGMDQETQYF	TGTGCCAGCAGCTTGGGCATGGACCAAGAGACCCAGTACTTC
TRBV6-5	NA	TRBJ2-1	NA	CASSPLSSYNEQFF	TGTGCCAGCAGTCCTCTGAGCTCCTACAATGAGCAGTTCTTC
TRBV6-5	NA	TRBJ2-6	NA	CASAETALGANVLTF	TGTGCCAGCGCGGAGACGGCCCTAGGGGCCAACGTCCTGACTTTC
TRBV2	NA	TRBJ2-5	few	CASSERGRGETQYF	TGTGCCAGCAGTGAAAGGGGCAGGGGAGAGACCCAGTACTTC
TRBV4-2	NA	TRBJ2-7	NA	CASSQVDRTGQYF	TGTGCCAGCAGCCAAGTGGACAGAACGGGGCAGTACTTC
TRBV4-1	NA	TRBJ1-5	NA	CASSQDPPGRDHQPQHF	TGCGCCAGCAGCCAAGATCCCCCGGGGCGTGATCATCAGCCCCAGCATTTT
TRBV10-3	TRBD1	TRBJ1-2	once	CAIRKTGSFDGYTF	TGTGCCATCAGGAAGACAGGGAGTTTCGATGGCTACACCTTC
TRBV19	NA	TRBJ1-2	NA	CASSKSQANYGYTF	TGTGCCAGTAGTAAGTCGCAAGCTAACTATGGCTACACCTTC
TRBV20-1	NA	TRBJ2-3	NA	CSASTSSDTQYF	TGCAGTGCTAGTACAAGTTCAGATACGCAGTATTTT
TRBV11-3	NA	TRBJ1-6	NA	CASSPAALNSPLHF	TGTGCCAGCAGCCCCGCGGCACTTAATTCACCCCTCCACTTT
TRBV9	NA	TRBJ2-2	NA	CASSVGKGIKTGELFF	TGTGCCAGCAGCGTAGGGAAAGGGATTAAAACCGGGGAGCTGTTTTTT
TRBV11-3	NA	TRBJ1-3	NA	CASSAPNRDSGNTIYF	TGTGCCAGCAGCGCTCCCAACAGGGACTCTGGAAACACCATATATTTT
TRBV6-2/TRBV6-3	NA	TRBJ1-2	NA	CASSQLSTVNTF	TGTGCCAGCAGTCAACTCTCGACAGTAAACACCTTC
TRBV19	NA	TRBJ2-2	NA	CASSRDTRSVTGELFF	TGTGCCAGTAGTCGGGACACACGGTCGGTCACCGGGGAGCTGTTTTTT
TRBV2	NA	TRBJ1-2	NA	CASTTEYYGYTF	TGTGCCAGTACGACAGAGTACTATGGCTACACCTTC